This section outlines one T cell receptor beta chain sequence together with its context. Participants were aged about 18 to 100 years from around 26 US areas. These data originate in a study of blood T cell repertoires in COVID-19. Study overall: Samples came from the United States, Italy and Spain, spanning acute and convalescent COVID-19. Sample material is recorded as cDNA or gDNA derived from T cells, B-cell-depleted T cells, or PBMCs.

The trim removed 2 bases at V and 6 bases at J, leaving 7 bases unmatched. In germline, CDR1 is MNHEY, CDR2 SVGEGT. The CDR3 loop spans 15 amino acids. The repertoire was sequenced with immunoSEQ multiplex PCR; TCRdb's copy has only in-frame clones and lacks some. Of 300,000 to 350,000 clones in the sample, 90% were seen once. This sequence joins TRBV6-2 or TRBV6-3 and TRBJ1-5; 7 bases fit TRBD1. The clonotype comes from a woman between 18 and 29 years old with acute COVID-19. What was sequenced was PBMCs or T cells enriched from blood (not recorded which). CDR3 nucleotides: TGTGCCAGCAGTTACCCACAGGGGCTTGCTCAGCCCCAGCATTTT. Its protein is CASSYPQGLAQPQHF.